This T cell receptor (beta chain) was sequenced for a study of CD4+ T cells in melanoma. This clone was observed a handful of times. The antigen is undetermined. Repertoires were generated with immunoSEQ multiplex PCR, while TCRdb's copy carries only in-frame clones and drops some. Of roughly 120,000 clones listed, roughly 90% were seen once; the top ten hold about 3.5%. V dropped 5 bases and J dropped 1 base, with 8 bases sitting between them. This CDR3 region has 13 residues. CDR1 and CDR2 from the germline V gene are MNHNY and SVGAGI (reference sequence). General observations from the study: CD8+ T cell, macrophage and B cell function reportedly correlated with neoantigen-specific CD4+ T cells. Diverse differentiation states were reported for melanoma neoantigen-specific CD4+ T cells.

J is TRBJ1-1 and V is TRBV6-6; maybe TRBD1 (5 bases). This sequence was found in a human donor with melanoma. The material sequenced was peripheral blood. CDR3 loop: CASSDDRNTEAFF. The DNA of the CDR3 is TGTGCCAGCAGTGACGACAGGAACACTGAAGCTTTCTTT.